The 11 T cell receptor beta chains given below trace back to one sample, sequenced in a study of metastatic and nonmetastatic thyroid tumors. Not a single patient had been given any form of treatment at any point before undergoing thyroid surgery. Using MiXCR, TCRdb re-called clones from the PCR reads. Counted here are around 27,000 clones, 20% to 30% occurring once; the ten biggest clones make up 2.4%. Sequencing was carried out using blood. The receptors stem from a female donor with papillary thyroid cancer or a benign thyroid nodule (not recorded which). Some clones in this sample may be carry-over from other donors' samples.

In this sample, this clone turned up many times. This rearrangement joins TRBV5-5 to TRBJ2-7; D gene uncertain. The CDR3 loop spans 13 amino acids. Trimming took 4 bases from V and 2 from J, leaving 10 bases between them. Germline V lookup: CDR1 SGHKS, CDR2 YYEKEE (reference sequence). The CDR3 DNA sequence: TGTGCCAGCAGCCCCCTAGTTCCCTACGAGCAGTACTTC. Its translation is CASSPLVPYEQYF.

Ten or more counts support this clone. Different DNA sequences within this sample yield the same CDR3. This chain joins TRBV14 and TRBJ2-7; 7 nucleotides align to TRBD1. V lost 0 bases and J lost 6; bases outside the gene matches: 11. The V gene's germline CDR1 is SGHDN and CDR2 FVKESK. There are 16 residues in the CDR3. CDR3 sequence reads: CASSQDWGTDLCEQYF. CDR3 bases: TGTGCCAGCAGCCAAGATTGGGGGACAGATCTCTGCGAGCAGTACTTC. Full variable domain (remainder filled in from reference TRBV14 and TRBJ2-7): EAGVTQFPSHSVIEKGQTVTLRCDPISGHDNLYWYRRVMGKEIKFLLHFVKESKQDESGMPNNRFLAERTGGTYSTLKVQPAELEDSGVYFCASSQDWGTDLCEQYFGPGTRLTVT.

This clone showed up many times. The gene calls are TRBV11-1 and TRBJ2-7; the match to TRBD2 covers 13 bases. The germline gives CDR1 SGHAT, CDR2 FQDESV (reference sequence). J gave up 6 bases and V 1 base, and 6 bases lay outside the gene matches. The CDR3 sequence is 16 residues long. CDR3 bases: TGTGCCAGCAGCTTAGTAGGACTAGCGGGAGTACCCGAGCAGTACTTC. This encodes CASSLVGLAGVPEQYF.

The chain employs TRBV3-1 and TRBJ1-1; D call uncertain. Per the germline V gene, CDR1 is LGHDT and CDR2 is YNNKEL (reference sequence). Trimming removed 5 bases from V and 11 bases from J, with 21 bases in between. This CDR3 contains 14 residues. The CDR3 reads CASSEALGQRRAFF. The CDR3 coding sequence is TGTGCCAGCAGCGAGGCCTTGGGCCAGCGCCGCGCTTTCTTT.

This clone was found a few times. CDR3 bases: TGTGCCAGCATTCCCCACACCGGCTTCAATCAGCCCCAGCATTTT. Amino acid sequence: CASIPHTGFNQPQHF. J is TRBJ1-5 and V is TRBV27, with unresolved D. V gave up 7 bases and J gave up 3 bases, with 16 bases separating them. Germline lookup yields CDR1 MNHEY and CDR2 SMNVEV (reference sequence). The CDR3 covers 15 residues.

Many counts were recorded for this clone. The genes are TRBV19 and TRBJ2-7, with D unclear. Trimming removed 5 bases at V and 1 base at J, with 9 bases between. Per the germline V gene, CDR1 is LNHDA and CDR2 is SQIVND (reference sequence). There are 13 residues in the CDR3. The CDR3: CASSVYASYEQYF. The DNA for the CDR3 is TGTGCCAGTAGTGTTTATGCGTCCTACGAGCAGTACTTC. Drawing the rest from reference TRBV19 and TRBJ2-7, the complete variable domain is DGGITQSPKYLFRKEGQNVTLSCEQNLNHDAMYWYRQDPGQGLRLIYYSQIVNDFQKGDIAEGYSVSREKKESFPLTVTSAQKNPTAFYLCASSVYASYEQYFGPGTRLTVT.

In its sample, this clone was seen once. Just one base apart from a much larger clone, this may be a read error. Other DNA sequences in this specimen translate into the identical CDR3. The chain employs TRBV5-6 and TRBJ2-1, with a weak D call TRBD2 (6 bases). Germline-derived CDR1 and CDR2 are SGHDT and YYEEEE. The CDR3 sequence is 15 residues long. The CDR3, as DNA: TGTGCGAGCAGCTTGGTCGGAGGGGAGTACAATGAGCAGTTCTTC. Encoded protein: CASSLVGGEYNEQFF.

As to this clone: The junction does not match germline at one end; this may be a read error. The chain combines TRBV28 with TRBJ2-3, with D possibly being TRBD2 (5 bases). Germline-derived CDR1 and CDR2 are MDHEN and SYDVKM. The CDR3 extends over 15 amino acids. The CDR3 sequence is CASSPRGRPVDSQYF. The CDR3 bases are TGTGCCAGCAGTCCACGAGGGCGGCCCGTAGATTCGCAGTATTTT.

This clone was counted only a few times. One end of the junction does not line up with germline, which may come from a read error. V is TRBV19 and J is TRBJ2-2; D call uncertain. Germline values: CDR1 LNHDA, CDR2 SQIVND (reference sequence). CDR3 length: 14 residues. CDR3 sequence: CASSIGGWTVELFF. The DNA of the CDR3 is TGTGCCAGTAGTATAGGTGGTTGGACCGTGGAGCTGTTTTTT. The full variable domain, in which reference TRBV19 and TRBJ2-2 provide the parts outside the CDR3, is DGGITQSPKYLFRKEGQNVTLSCEQNLNHDAMYWYRQDPGQGLRLIYYSQIVNDFQKGDIAEGYSVSREKKESFPLTVTSAQKNPTAFYLCASSIGGWTVELFFGEGSRLTVL.

This clone was detected ten times or more. The chain is built from TRBV28 and TRBJ2-1, with TRBD1 matching 8 bases. This CDR3 spans 12 amino acids. The germline CDR1 and CDR2 sequences are MDHEN and SYDVKM. Losses at the gene ends were 5 bases for V and 8 bases for J; bases not matched to a gene: 2. In nucleotides, the CDR3 is TGTGCCAGCAGTCGGACAGGGTATGAGCAGTTCTTC. This sequence encodes CASSRTGYEQFF. The full variable domain, its missing parts supplied by reference TRBV28 and TRBJ2-1, is DVKVTQSSRYLVKRTGEKVFLECVQDMDHENMFWYRQDPGLGLRLIYFSYDVKMKEKGDIPEGYSVSREKKERFSLILESASTNQTSMYLCASSRTGYEQFFGPGTRLTVL.

By proportion, this clone is medium-sized. This chain joins TRBV5-1 and TRBJ2-7; TRBD2 aligns across 14 bases. The junction had 7 bases not matched to a gene; V was cut back by 1 base and J by 1 base. The CDR3 loop spans 18 amino acids. CDR1 is SGHRS and CDR2 is YFSETQ in the germline V gene. CDR3: CASSLKGLAGEKSYEQYF. The CDR3 region has the DNA TGCGCCAGCAGCTTGAAGGGACTAGCGGGAGAAAAATCCTACGAGCAGTACTTC. Together with reference TRBV5-1 and TRBJ2-7, the CDR3 gives the full variable domain: KAGVTQTPRYLIKTRGQQVTLSCSPISGHRSVSWYQQTPGQGLQFLFEYFSETQRNKGNFPGRFSGRQFSNSRSEMNVSTLELGDSALYLCASSLKGLAGEKSYEQYFGPGTRLTVT.